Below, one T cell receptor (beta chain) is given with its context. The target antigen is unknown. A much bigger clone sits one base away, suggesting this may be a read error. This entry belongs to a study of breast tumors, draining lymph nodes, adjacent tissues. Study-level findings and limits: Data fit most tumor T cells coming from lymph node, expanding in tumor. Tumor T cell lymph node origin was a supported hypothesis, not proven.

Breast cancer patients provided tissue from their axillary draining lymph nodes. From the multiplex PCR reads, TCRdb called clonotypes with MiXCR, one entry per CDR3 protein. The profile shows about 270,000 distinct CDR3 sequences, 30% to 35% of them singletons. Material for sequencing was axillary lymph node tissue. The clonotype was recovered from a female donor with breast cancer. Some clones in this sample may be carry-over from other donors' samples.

CDR3 in DNA: TGTGCCAGCAGGCAAGCGCCGGGACTAGCTTACAATGAGCAGTTCTTC. It yields the protein CASRQAPGLAYNEQFF. The chain uses TRBV4-2 and TRBJ2-1, with 9 bases fitting TRBD2. Per the germline V gene, CDR1 is LGHNA and CDR2 is YNFKEQ. The length of the CDR3 is 16 residues.